This T cell receptor beta chain is drawn from a study of technical replicates of blood from a few donors. The germline gives CDR1 SGHNT, CDR2 YYREEE (reference sequence). The length of the CDR3 is 15 residues. V lost 4 bases, J lost 4 bases, and 17 bases lay in between. Some clones are missing from TCRdb's copy, which holds only in-frame ones; the method was immunoSEQ multiplex PCR. The data show about 89,000 clones, over 85% seen once. The specimen sequenced was T cells isolated from PBMCs. The sequence derives from a human donor in good health. V is TRBV5-4 and J is TRBJ1-2; D is unclear. CDR3 region: CASSIVSTAGYGYTF. CDR3 DNA sequence: TGTGCCAGCAGCATTGTCTCGACTGCGGGCTATGGCTACACCTTC.